This T cell receptor beta chain was sequenced for a study of blood T cell repertoires in COVID-19 (dated by TCRdb to about 2020). In the study overall: Samples covering the acute and convalescent phases of COVID-19 were provided by collaborators in the United States, Italy and Spain. The prospective study material was composed of cDNA or gDNA derived from T cells, B-cell-depleted T cells, or PBMCs. Subjects who had been exposed to COVID-19, were actively infected with it, or had recovered from it provided the deeply sampled blood TCRbeta repertoires that made up the dataset. The repertoires were made available in a free public database intended to serve as a resource for research on the immune response to SARS-CoV-2. Samples came from the ongoing ImmuneRACE study (first 160 participants) plus 1,254 subjects from 6 global collaborators. The sample metadata nearly always contained a de-identified subject ID, COVID-19 status, age in years and sex. Where available, HLA class I and class II types were obtained from metadata supplied by the sample provider rather than from assay-based typing. Summary of the overall study and its limitations: Clinical and demographic metadata were provided uncurated, with the amount varying by source and participant.

In Seattle, one collaborating source enrolled patients while the infection was active and tracked those patients longitudinally over the course of disease. Collaborating institutions collected whole blood in K2EDTA tubes following their own protocols. For TCRbeta analysis, collaborator samples were shipped as frozen whole blood, as isolated PBMCs, or as DNA extracted from either sample type. This clone was seen only once. The clone's antigen remains unknown. Base qualities are not recorded, but no much larger clone differs from it by a single base. Sequences SEHNR (CDR1) and FQNEAQ (CDR2) are obtained from the germline V gene (reference sequence). The CDR3 goes from the cysteine to the phenylalanine over 13 residues. The sequence is cut down to CDR3 DNA, 39 bases in frame from base 1. Trimming removed 2 bases from V and 8 bases from J, leaving 12 bases between the germline ends. TCRbeta CDR3 regions were amplified from genomic DNA by means of the immunoSEQ Assay, a bias-controlled multiplex PCR. For the original study's pipeline: The number of nucleated cells in each sample was estimated by amplification of reference gene primers within the assay. Sequence reads were collapsed and filtered to measure the absolute abundance of every unique TCRbeta CDR3 rearrangement. For each sample, productive Simpson clonality was calculated as the square root of Simpson's diversity index across productive rearrangements. This is the immuneACCESS table as TCRdb keeps it, with only in-frame sequences that have V and J called. A part of the clones is gone; compared with another copy, unresolved V genes explain less than half, and the rest is unexplained. The V and J calls and clone size come from that table; D and trimming were worked out from the DNA. Present in this sample are 120,000 or so clones, roughly 90% of which were seen just once. The ten largest account for about 4.6% of the sample.

Sequences were obtained from peripheral blood. The sequence joins TRBV7-9 to TRBJ1-2; TRBD1 is perhaps the D gene, given 6 matching bases. The receptor comes from a man aged 55-75 years with COVID-19, enrolled during active disease. The DNA reads TGTGCCAGCAGCTTAAACAGGGAAATAGGCTACACCTTC. It specifies CASSLNREIGYTF.